The rows below give T cell receptor beta chains drawn from one sample of a study of T cells after posttransplantation cyclophosphamide. Libraries were prepared by immunoSEQ multiplex PCR; TCRdb keeps only in-frame clonotypes and omits some of them. Recorded here are some 50,000 clones, with no singletons, and the ten leading clones hold roughly 2.2%. Sequenced sample: PBMCs. These receptors originate from a man in his forties in good health, CMV-negative, and a related stem cell transplant donor. Each CDR3 is given with its conserved first and last residue. Each record gives: V gene, J gene, clone size, D gene, CDR3 DNA, CDR3 protein. The D gene is left open where the match is weak. Clone size is not always given. Where it is, it says once, few, many or a class for expanded clones.

V: TRBV29-1; J: TRBJ2-1; size: many; D: TRBD2; DNA: TGCAGCGGCCAAACTAGCGGGAGCACGAATGAGCAGTTCTTC; CDR3: CSGQTSGSTNEQFF
V: TRBV21-1; J: TRBJ1-6; size: -; D: -; DNA: TGTGCCAGCAGCAAAGGTTCTCGACAGGGCGAGGCGAAAGAGTCACCCCTCCACTTT; CDR3: CASSKGSRQGEAKESPLHF
V: TRBV7-2; J: TRBJ1-1; size: many; D: -; DNA: TGTGCCAGCAGCTTTTCGGACTTAAACACTGAAGCTTTCTTT; CDR3: CASSFSDLNTEAFF
V: TRBV27; J: TRBJ2-7; size: many; D: TRBD1; DNA: TGTGCCAGCCGGGACAGGCTCTCCTACGAGCAGTACTTC; CDR3: CASRDRLSYEQYF
V: TRBV6-1; J: TRBJ1-5; size: many; D: -; DNA: TGTGCCAGCAGTCAGGGGATTAGCAATCAGCCCCAGCATTTT; CDR3: CASSQGISNQPQHF
V: TRBV5-4; J: TRBJ2-4; size: many; D: TRBD1; DNA: TGTGCCAGCAGCTTAGCGGACAGGGGGAACATTCAGTACTTC; CDR3: CASSLADRGNIQYF
V: TRBV28; J: TRBJ2-7; size: many; D: TRBD2; DNA: TGTGCCAGCACTACTAGCGGGAGTGGAATCCACGAGCAGTACTTC; CDR3: CASTTSGSGIHEQYF
V: TRBV5-1; J: TRBJ2-7; size: many; D: TRBD2; DNA: TGCGCCAGCAGCCCGGGGGTCGGGACTAGACCCTACGAGCAGTACTTC; CDR3: CASSPGVGTRPYEQYF
V: TRBV6-5; J: TRBJ1-2; size: many; D: -; DNA: TGTGCCAGCAGTTACGCCCGAGGTGCTTTCTATGGCTACACCTTC; CDR3: CASSYARGAFYGYTF
V: TRBV6-6; J: TRBJ1-1; size: many; D: -; DNA: TGTGCCAGCAGTTATACAGGGAGTAACACTGAAGCTTTCTTT; CDR3: CASSYTGSNTEAFF
V: TRBV11-3; J: TRBJ1-5; size: many; D: TRBD1; DNA: TGTGCCAGCAGCCCCCCCCGGACAGGAGATGATCAGCCCCAGCATTTT; CDR3: CASSPPRTGDDQPQHF
V: TRBV7-2; J: TRBJ2-7; size: -; D: TRBD2; DNA: TGTGCCAGCAGCATTGGACTAGCGTCAACCTACGAGCAGTACTTC; CDR3: CASSIGLASTYEQYF
V: TRBV2; J: TRBJ2-3; size: many; D: TRBD1; DNA: TGTGCCAGCAGGGGGACAGGGGAGGCAGATACGCAGTATTTT; CDR3: CASRGTGEADTQYF
V: TRBV29-1; J: TRBJ2-1; size: many; D: TRBD2; DNA: TGCAGCGCCGGACTAGCGCCTGAGCAGTTCTTC; CDR3: CSAGLAPEQFF